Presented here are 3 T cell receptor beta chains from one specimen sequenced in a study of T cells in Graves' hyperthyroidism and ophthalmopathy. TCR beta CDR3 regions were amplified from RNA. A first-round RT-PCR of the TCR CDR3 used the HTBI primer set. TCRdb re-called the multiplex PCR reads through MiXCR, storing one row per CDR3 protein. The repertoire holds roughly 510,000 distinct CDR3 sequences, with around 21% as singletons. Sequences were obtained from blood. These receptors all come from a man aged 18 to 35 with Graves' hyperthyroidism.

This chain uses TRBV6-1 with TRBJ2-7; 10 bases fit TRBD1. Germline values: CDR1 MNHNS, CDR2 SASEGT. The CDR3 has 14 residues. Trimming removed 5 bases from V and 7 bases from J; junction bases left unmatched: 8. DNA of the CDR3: TGTGCCAGCAGTACCGGGACAGGGGCTCGGGAGCAGTACTTC. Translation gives CASSTGTGAREQYF.

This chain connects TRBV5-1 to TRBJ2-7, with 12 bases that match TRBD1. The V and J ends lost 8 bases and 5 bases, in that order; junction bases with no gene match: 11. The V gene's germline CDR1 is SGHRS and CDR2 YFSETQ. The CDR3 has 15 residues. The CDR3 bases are TGCGCCAGTAGAATTTCCGGGACAGGGGGCGACGAGCAGTACTTC. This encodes CASRISGTGGDEQYF. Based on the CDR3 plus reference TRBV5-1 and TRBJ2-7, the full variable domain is KAGVTQTPRYLIKTRGQQVTLSCSPISGHRSVSWYQQTPGQGLQFLFEYFSETQRNKGNFPGRFSGRQFSNSRSEMNVSTLELGDSALYLCASRISGTGGDEQYFGPGTRLTVT.

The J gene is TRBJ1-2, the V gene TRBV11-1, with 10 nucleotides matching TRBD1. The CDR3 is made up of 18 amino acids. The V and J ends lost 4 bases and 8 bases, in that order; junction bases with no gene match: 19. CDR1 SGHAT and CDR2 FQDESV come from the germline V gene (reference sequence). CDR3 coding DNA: TGTGCCAGCAGCTCCCCACAAACTTTTCGACAGGGGGCAAAAGGCTACACCTTC. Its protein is CASSSPQTFRQGAKGYTF.